The 5 T cell receptor beta chains in this list originate from one sample, sequenced in a study of beta chain features in type 1 diabetes. Every bit of the isolated RNA underwent reverse transcription, so sequencing read expressed TCRB transcripts. The assay was immunoSEQ multiplex PCR, and TCRdb's table has in-frame clones only and misses some. The table includes approximately 150,000 clones, 10% detected once. The source material was naive CD4+ T cells from blood. Every receptor here comes from a young man in good health.

This clone was seen a handful of times. This chain's CDR3 is CASSSRGNWEQYF. In DNA, the CDR3 is TGTGCCAGCAGTTCCAGGGGGAACTGGGAGCAGTACTTC. The gene calls are TRBV2 and TRBJ2-7; 7 bases are a match to TRBD1. V lost 5 bases to trimming and J lost 7 bases; unmatched junction nucleotides: 8. CDR1 and CDR2 (germline): SNHLY, FYNNEI. CDR3 size: 13 residues.

This clone was detected only a few times. V gene TRBV7-2 combines with J gene TRBJ2-7; TRBD1 matches at 8 bases. V lost 3 bases to trimming and J lost 7 bases; unmatched junction nucleotides: 11. The CDR3 totals 15 residues. Germline V gene lookup returns CDR1 SGHTA and CDR2 FQGNSA. The CDR3 reads CASSFASGGSLEQYF. The CDR3 DNA is TGTGCCAGCAGCTTTGCTTCAGGGGGCTCCCTAGAGCAGTACTTC.

This clone has just a few counts. The chain links TRBV6-6 to TRBJ1-2, with a possible D match to TRBD1 (6 bases). Germline CDR1 and CDR2: MNHNY and SVGAGI (reference sequence). The ends were cut back, 2 bases at V and 2 bases at J, with 9 bases in the middle. The CDR3 loop spans 14 amino acids. This CDR3 reads CASSYPGQNYGYTF. CDR3 DNA: TGTGCCAGCAGTTACCCCGGACAGAACTATGGCTACACCTTC.

This clone has at least ten counts. The chain has TRBV18 and TRBJ2-7, with D possibly being TRBD1 (5 bases). The V end lost 4 bases, the J end lost 0 bases, and 10 bases lay between the germline ends. The germline gives CDR1 KGHSH, CDR2 LQKENI. This CDR3 is 14 amino acids long. CDR3 nucleotides: TGTGCCAGCTCACTCACGACAGTCTCCTACGAGCAGTACTTC. Its protein is CASSLTTVSYEQYF.

V usage is TRBV5-4 and J usage is TRBJ2-1, with 9 positions matching TRBD2. The CDR3 runs to 17 residues. V was clipped by 4 bases and J by 7 bases; unmatched bases: 15. Per germline, CDR1 SGHNT and CDR2 YYREEE (reference sequence). CDR3 protein: CASSPSGGGANRNEQFF. For the CDR3, the DNA is TGTGCCAGCAGCCCCTCGGGCGGGGGGGCCAATAGGAATGAGCAGTTCTTC.